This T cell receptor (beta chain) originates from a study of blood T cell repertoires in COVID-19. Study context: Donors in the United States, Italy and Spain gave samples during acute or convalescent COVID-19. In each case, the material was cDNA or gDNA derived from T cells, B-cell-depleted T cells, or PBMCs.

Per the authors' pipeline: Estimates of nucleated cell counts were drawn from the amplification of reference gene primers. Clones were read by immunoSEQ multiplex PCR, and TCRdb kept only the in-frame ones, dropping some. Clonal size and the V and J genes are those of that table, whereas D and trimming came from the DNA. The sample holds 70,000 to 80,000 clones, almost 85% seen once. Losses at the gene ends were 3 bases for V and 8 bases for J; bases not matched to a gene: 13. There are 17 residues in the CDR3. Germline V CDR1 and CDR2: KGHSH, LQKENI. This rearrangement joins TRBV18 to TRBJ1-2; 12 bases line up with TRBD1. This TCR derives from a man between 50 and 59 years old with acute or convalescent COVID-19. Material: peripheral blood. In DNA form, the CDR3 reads TGTGCCAGCTCACCGGATTCCGGGACAGGGGGCTTAAGAGGCTACACCTTC. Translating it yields CASSPDSGTGGLRGYTF. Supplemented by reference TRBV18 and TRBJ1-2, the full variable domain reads NAGVMQNPRHLVRRRGQEARLRCSPMKGHSHVYWYRQLPEEGLKFMVYLQKENIIDESGMPKERFSAEFPKEGPSILRIQQVVRGDSAAYFCASSPDSGTGGLRGYTFGSGTRLTVV.